These 21 T cell receptor beta chains were all obtained from the same sample, sequenced in a study of blood T cell repertoires in COVID-19 (TCRdb year 2020). The receptor library was made with the immunoSEQ multiplex PCR assay. The table was pulled from immuneACCESS by TCRdb, which kept in-frame rearrangements only. Such tables lose some clones; where checked, under half of the loss comes from unresolved V genes, and the rest has no known cause. The sample includes 100,000 or so clones, with around 86% observed a single time. The ten largest account for 3.8% of the sample. Sequences were obtained from peripheral blood. These receptors originate from a man between 60 and 70 years old with acute or convalescent COVID-19.

This chain uses TRBV9 with TRBJ2-3, with 12 bases fitting TRBD2. The CDR3 runs to 16 residues. The trim removed 4 bases at V and 5 bases at J, leaving 8 bases unmatched. Germline CDR1 SGDLS, CDR2 YYNGEE. CDR3 sequence (DNA): TGTGCCAGCAGCCCTTCTAGCGGGGGGGCCTTAGATACGCAGTATTTT. Amino acids: CASSPSSGGALDTQYF.

The genes are TRBV7-2 and TRBJ2-7, with D tentatively TRBD2 (5 bases). In germline, CDR1 is SGHTA, CDR2 FQGNSA. Trimming left V 0 bases short and J 0 bases short, with 12 bases between. The CDR3 is 16 amino acids. The CDR3 region is CASSLAPSPSSYEQYF. CDR3 in DNA: TGTGCCAGCAGCTTAGCCCCTAGCCCCAGCTCCTACGAGCAGTACTTC.

The rearrangement joins TRBV5-1 to TRBJ2-1, with a tentative D call TRBD1 (8 bases). Germline loops: CDR1 SGHRS, CDR2 YFSETQ. The CDR3 sequence is 17 residues long. The V end lost 4 bases, the J end lost 1 base, and 18 bases lay between the germline ends. The chain's CDR3 is CASSPGGGGGSYNEQFF. The CDR3 region has the DNA TGCGCCAGCAGCCCAGGGGGCGGGGGAGGATCCTACAATGAGCAGTTCTTC.

The J gene is TRBJ1-1, the V gene TRBV3-1 (or the pseudogene TRBV3-2), with TRBD1 matching 8 bases. Germline CDR1 and CDR2: LGHDT and YNNKEL (reference sequence). This CDR3 contains 15 residues. The ends lost 11 bases at V and 8 bases at J; junction bases unmatched: 19. The chain's CDR3 is CAARPSPDREVEAFF. In DNA form, the CDR3 reads TGTGCCGCGCGCCCATCCCCGGACAGGGAGGTGGAAGCTTTCTTT.

The chain is built from TRBV6-4 and TRBJ1-5; TRBD1 is a possible D gene (5 bases). CDR1 is MRHNA, CDR2 SNTAGT, per germline. V was pared by 3 bases and J by 6 bases, with 12 bases between. The CDR3 is 14 amino acids. The CDR3 loop reads CASSEGRAGQPQHF. Here the CDR3 DNA reads TGTGCCAGCAGTGAGGGCAGGGCTGGTCAGCCCCAGCATTTT.

The V call is TRBV19, the J call TRBJ2-1; the D gene is possibly TRBD1 (6 bases). V shed 6 bases and J shed 3 bases, with 9 bases lying between them. CDR1 is LNHDA, CDR2 SQIVND, per germline (reference sequence). The CDR3 consists of 13 residues. CDR3 in amino acids: CASRGRGYNEQFF. As DNA, the CDR3 is TGTGCCAGTAGGGGCAGGGGCTACAATGAGCAGTTCTTC.

The rearrangement links TRBV2 to TRBJ2-5; D perhaps matches TRBD2 (5 bases). Germline V gene lookup returns CDR1 SNHLY and CDR2 FYNNEI. This CDR3 region has 15 residues. The germline V and J ends were trimmed by 3 bases and 1 base, with 12 bases remaining between them. The CDR3 DNA sequence: TGTGCCAGCAGTGAGGCTAGCTCCCTCCAAGAGACCCAGTACTTC. Its translation is CASSEASSLQETQYF.

This clone occurred a few times. V gene TRBV4-1 combines with J gene TRBJ2-7; possible D gene TRBD2, 6 bases. The CDR3 is made up of 15 amino acids. V was cut by 0 bases and J by 4 bases, with 13 bases left in between. Looked up from germline, CDR1 is MGHRA and CDR2 is YSYEKL. The CDR3 nucleotides read TGCGCCAGCAGCCAAGAGGGCCTAGGGAGGTACGAGCAGTACTTC. Its translation: CASSQEGLGRYEQYF.

The chain carries TRBV7-2 and TRBJ2-7; 14 bases agree with TRBD2. The V and J ends lost 5 bases and 2 bases, in that order; junction bases with no gene match: 11. The CDR3 is made up of 18 amino acids. Germline CDR1 and CDR2: SGHTA and FQGNSA. The chain's CDR3 is CASSPGLAGATRPYEQYF. For the CDR3, the DNA is TGTGCCAGCAGCCCGGGACTAGCGGGGGCCACGCGGCCCTACGAGCAGTACTTC.

The rearrangement uses TRBV4-1 and TRBJ1-1, with 10 bases identical to TRBD1. This CDR3 region has 16 residues. V lost 2 bases to trimming and J lost 6 bases; unmatched junction nucleotides: 9. From germline, CDR1 is MGHRA and CDR2 YSYEKL. This CDR3 reads CASSQRSADRGAEAFF. The CDR3 DNA follows: TGCGCCAGCAGCCAAAGAAGTGCGGACAGGGGGGCTGAAGCTTTCTTT.

J is TRBJ1-2 and V is TRBV10-3; TRBD1 agrees at 10 bases. The V gene's germline CDR1 is ENHRY and CDR2 SYGVKD. The length of the CDR3 is 16 residues. V gave up 7 bases and J gave up 0 bases; unmatched junction bases: 8. Written as DNA, the CDR3 is TGTGCCATCACCACGACAGGGGGCGCTTCTAACTATGGCTACACCTTC. This gives the protein CAITTTGGASNYGYTF.

V and J are TRBV6-2 or TRBV6-3 and TRBJ2-3, with 16 nucleotides matching TRBD2. The V gene end was trimmed by 5 bases and the J gene end by 4 bases; junction bases not matched to a gene: 3. The CDR3 runs to 16 residues. Per the germline V gene, CDR1 is MNHEY and CDR2 is SVGEGT. The CDR3 DNA reads TGTGCCAGCAGTGGCGGGACTAGCGGGGGGGCAGATACGCAGTATTTT. It translates to CASSGGTSGGADTQYF.

The rearrangement uses TRBV30 and TRBJ2-2, with D possibly matching TRBD1 (7 bases). Germline CDR1 and CDR2: GTSNPN and SVGIG (reference sequence). This CDR3 has 14 residues. In DNA form, the CDR3 reads TGTGGTGCCAGGGGGGCCTCGAACACCGGGGAGCTGTTTTTT. Its protein product is CGARGASNTGELFF.

The V gene is TRBV7-9, the J gene TRBJ2-2; 7 bases are shared with TRBD1. CDR3 size: 16 residues. Germline trimming cut 5 bases from V and 5 bases from J; bases unmatched to any gene: 11. Germline V gene lookup returns CDR1 SEHNR and CDR2 FQNEAQ (reference sequence). CDR3 coding DNA: TGTGCCAGCAGCGAACTTCCCGGGACAGTGACCGGGGAGCTGTTTTTT. Protein: CASSELPGTVTGELFF.

This clone was observed a handful of times. The chain employs TRBV5-8 and TRBJ2-4, with a tentative D call TRBD2 (6 bases). The CDR3 sequence is 15 residues long. Trimming cost V 4 bases and J 8 bases, with 19 bases left between them. Germline-derived CDR1 and CDR2 are SGHTS and YDEGEE. CDR3 residues: CASSPRAGRRDIQYF. The CDR3 nucleotides read TGTGCCAGCAGCCCCCGGGCGGGGAGAAGAGACATTCAGTACTTC.

V and J are TRBV2 and TRBJ1-2; D possibly corresponds to TRBD1 (6 bases). V dropped 4 bases and J dropped 0 bases, with 15 bases sitting between them. This CDR3 has 16 amino acids. Germline CDR1 SNHLY, CDR2 FYNNEI. The CDR3, as DNA: TGTGCCAGCAGTGGGCCCCGGGACACAGCTAACTATGGCTACACCTTC. Translating gives CASSGPRDTANYGYTF.

The V call is TRBV30, the J call TRBJ2-6, with 7 bases identical to TRBD1. CDR3 length equals 14 residues. V lost 4 bases to trimming and J lost 1 base; unmatched junction nucleotides: 1. Germline values: CDR1 GTSNPN, CDR2 SVGIG (reference sequence). CDR3: CAWIQGSGANVLTF. The CDR3 DNA sequence: TGTGCCTGGATACAGGGGTCTGGGGCCAACGTCCTGACTTTC.

The gene calls are TRBV4-2 and TRBJ2-7; tentatively, D is TRBD1 (6 bases). CDR1 is LGHNA and CDR2 is YNFKEQ in the germline V gene. The CDR3 consists of 15 residues. Trimming pared 3 bases from V and 6 bases from J, leaving 18 bases between. The CDR3 protein is CASSQLSQGRGEQYF. CDR3 DNA: TGTGCCAGCAGCCAGCTTTCACAGGGACGGGGCGAGCAGTACTTC.

V is TRBV9 and J is TRBJ2-5; 7 bases line up with TRBD1. V lost 3 bases to trimming and J lost 4 bases; unmatched junction nucleotides: 0. The CDR3 runs 12 residues. From germline, CDR1 is SGDLS and CDR2 YYNGEE. CDR3 bases: TGTGCCAGCAGCGCAGGGGGAGAGACCCAGTACTTC. This translates into CASSAGGETQYF. Drawing the rest from reference TRBV9 and TRBJ2-5, the complete variable domain is DSGVTQTPKHLITATGQRVTLRCSPRSGDLSVYWYQQSLDQGLQFLIQYYNGEERAKGNILERFSAQQFPDLHSELNLSSLELGDSALYFCASSAGGETQYFGPGTRLLVL.

The chain couples TRBV19 to TRBJ1-3, with a possible D match to TRBD1 (6 bases). This CDR3 has 16 amino acids. V was pared by 6 bases and J by 0 bases, with 15 bases between. Per germline, CDR1 LNHDA and CDR2 SQIVND (reference sequence). The CDR3 reads CASSQNGQFSGNTIYF. The DNA of the CDR3 is TGTGCCAGTAGCCAAAACGGACAGTTCTCTGGAAACACCATATATTTT.

The chain joins TRBV7-2 to TRBJ2-7; a weak D match, TRBD2 (6 bases). Germline values: CDR1 SGHTA, CDR2 FQGNSA. V dropped 6 bases and J dropped 2 bases, with 11 bases sitting between them. CDR3 length: 13 amino acids. The CDR3 DNA is TGTGCCAGCAGATCGGGACTTACCTACGAGCAGTACTTC. Encoded protein: CASRSGLTYEQYF.